Each of the 26 T cell receptor beta chains below was sequenced from the same sample in a study of T-cell reconstitution after alpha-beta-depleted transplantation in children. TCRbeta library construction was performed incorporating unique molecular identifiers. TCRdb re-called the PCR reads through MiXCR, storing one row per CDR3 protein. The data show about 360,000 distinct CDR3 sequences, 13% seen once. Sequenced here: PBMCs, sampled from the stem cell graft. The receptors stem from a human donor who donated a stem cell graft to a child with Fanconi anemia.

V is TRBV29-1 and J is TRBJ2-5, with D unresolved. Deletions cut 4 bases from V and 5 bases from J, with 20 bases between. The CDR3 is 15 residues long. Per germline, CDR1 SQVTM and CDR2 ANQGSEA. The CDR3 reads CSVVGRAVLGETQYF. In nucleotides, the CDR3 is TGCAGCGTTGTAGGACGGGCAGTTCTAGGGGAGACCCAGTACTTC.

This clonotype has more than one count but fewer than ten. The CDR3 region is CASRRAIGTEAFF. The CDR3 DNA reads TGTGCCAGCAGACGGGCGATTGGCACTGAAGCTTTCTTT. The rearrangement joins TRBV25-1 to TRBJ1-1; D gene unclear. V lost 6 bases and J 4 bases, leaving 12 bases between the germline ends. Germline V gene lookup returns CDR1 MGHDK and CDR2 SYGVNS. This CDR3 is built from 13 residues.

This chain connects TRBV20-1 to TRBJ2-3; D gene ambiguous. CDR1 DFQATT and CDR2 SNEGSKA come from the germline V gene (reference sequence). The CDR3 sequence is 12 residues long. Trimming left V 3 bases short and J 5 bases short, with 9 bases between. The DNA for the CDR3 is TGCAGTGCTAGGCGATATGAAGATACGCAGTATTTT. Amino acids: CSARRYEDTQYF.

This clonotype has a count of ten or more. The chain couples TRBV5-1 to TRBJ1-1, with D perhaps matching TRBD1 (5 bases). The V and J ends lost 3 bases and 0 bases respectively, with 12 bases between them. CDR1 and CDR2 (germline): SGHRS, YFSETQ. The CDR3 spans 15 residues. Here the CDR3 DNA reads TGCGCCAGCAGCTCGACCGCGGGGGTGAACACTGAAGCTTTCTTT. Translated, it gives CASSSTAGVNTEAFF. Full variable domain (missing parts from reference TRBV5-1 and TRBJ1-1): KAGVTQTPRYLIKTRGQQVTLSCSPISGHRSVSWYQQTPGQGLQFLFEYFSETQRNKGNFPGRFSGRQFSNSRSEMNVSTLELGDSALYLCASSSTAGVNTEAFFGQGTRLTVV.

This chain connects TRBV6-2 or TRBV6-3 to TRBJ2-1, with a weak D call TRBD2 (6 bases). Germline V lookup: CDR1 MNHEY, CDR2 SVGEGT. The V end lost 2 bases, the J end lost 6 bases, and 14 bases lay between the germline ends. The CDR3 runs 15 residues. CDR3 nucleotides: TGTGCCAGCAGTTACCCTTCGGACGGGGGCAATGAGCAGTTCTTC. Protein sequence: CASSYPSDGGNEQFF.

This clonotype has a count of ten or more. The chain couples TRBV6-1 to TRBJ2-1, with D perhaps TRBD2 (5 bases). CDR3 length: 15 amino acids. Germline V gives CDR1 MNHNS, CDR2 SASEGT. V was clipped by 6 bases and J by 0 bases, with 12 bases between them. Here the CDR3 reads CASSKDWSSYNEQFF. The CDR3 region has the DNA TGTGCCAGCAGCAAGGACTGGAGCTCCTACAATGAGCAGTTCTTC.

This sequence joins TRBV10-3 and TRBJ2-2, with TRBD2 identical over 10 bases. J was trimmed by 0 bases and V by 5 bases; bases with no gene match: 6. The CDR3 sequence is 17 residues long. Per germline, CDR1 ENHRY and CDR2 SYGVKD. Written as DNA, the CDR3 is TGTGCCATCAGTACAACAGCGGGGGGGACGAACACCGGGGAGCTGTTTTTT. Its translation is CAISTTAGGTNTGELFF.

This chain uses TRBV11-1 with TRBJ1-1, with 10 bases that match TRBD1. The CDR3 is 18 residues long. Germline V lookup: CDR1 SGHAT, CDR2 FQDESV (reference sequence). With 0 bases clipped from V and 5 bases from J, the junction kept 12 bases outside the gene matches. The DNA for the CDR3 is TGTGCCAGCAGCTTAGCGCTTGGTGATCTGGGACAGGGGACTGAAGCTTTCTTT. Translating it yields CASSLALGDLGQGTEAFF.

This sequence joins TRBV7-9 and TRBJ1-1; D is possibly TRBD1 (6 bases). The CDR3 spans 12 residues. Germline V gene lookup returns CDR1 SEHNR and CDR2 FQNEAQ (reference sequence). Trimming pared 11 bases from V and 5 bases from J, leaving 15 bases between. The CDR3 loop is CAGDMTETEAFF. For the CDR3, the DNA is TGTGCCGGGGACATGACGGAAACTGAAGCTTTCTTT.

At least ten counts were recorded for this clonotype. The rearrangement joins TRBV5-1 to TRBJ1-2; 8 bases agree with TRBD1. This CDR3 contains 14 residues. Trimming took 4 bases from V and 8 from J; bases not matched to a gene: 10. Germline assignment: CDR1 SGHRS and CDR2 YFSETQ. CDR3 amino acids: CASSPRTGQFGYTF. The CDR3 DNA reads TGCGCCAGCAGCCCACGGACAGGGCAGTTCGGCTACACCTTC.

The DNA for the CDR3 is TGCGCCAGCAGCCAAGAGGGGGGGCGGACTGAAGCTTTCTTT. Translating it yields CASSQEGGRTEAFF. The J gene is TRBJ1-1, the V gene TRBV4-1; possible D gene TRBD1, 6 bases. Germline V gives CDR1 MGHRA, CDR2 YSYEKL. Trimming removed 0 bases from V and 5 bases from J, with 10 bases in between. This CDR3 region has 14 residues.

This clonotype showed up many times. The chain carries TRBV6-1 and TRBJ1-1; TRBD1 is a possible D gene (5 bases). Germline V gene lookup returns CDR1 MNHNS and CDR2 SASEGT. The CDR3 loop spans 16 amino acids. Trimming pared 7 bases from V and 0 bases from J, leaving 18 bases between. CDR3 sequence reads: CASTPRGAPMNTEAFF. CDR3 bases: TGTGCCAGCACCCCCCGCGGGGCCCCCATGAACACTGAAGCTTTCTTT.

There are a few counts of this clonotype. V usage is TRBV11-2 and J usage is TRBJ2-2; TRBD2 might be the D (5 bases). V lost 5 bases to trimming and J lost 0 bases, with 13 bases between them. This CDR3 spans 16 amino acids. Germline-derived CDR1 and CDR2 are SGHAT and FQNNGV. The CDR3 reads CASSPRGWANTGELFF. The CDR3 region has the DNA TGTGCCAGCAGCCCCCGCGGGTGGGCGAACACCGGGGAGCTGTTTTTT.

A few counts support this clonotype. The rearrangement links TRBV20-1 to TRBJ2-2; D unresolved. CDR3 length: 15 residues. The V gene lost 0 bases and the J gene lost 4 bases, with 12 bases spanning the gap. Germline lookup yields CDR1 DFQATT and CDR2 SNEGSKA (reference sequence). CDR3 amino acids: CSARDRKVGTGELFF. The CDR3 nucleotides are TGCAGTGCTAGAGATCGAAAGGTTGGCACCGGGGAGCTGTTTTTT.

V is TRBV19 and J is TRBJ2-3; 9 positions match TRBD2. The V gene's germline CDR1 is LNHDA and CDR2 SQIVND (reference sequence). V gave up 5 bases and J gave up 2 bases; unmatched junction bases: 5. The CDR3 is 15 amino acids. CDR3 protein: CASSQVAGVTDTQYF. For the CDR3, the DNA is TGTGCCAGTAGTCAAGTAGCGGGGGTCACAGATACGCAGTATTTT.

This clonotype was seen more than once but under ten times. The chain is built from TRBV7-8 and TRBJ2-7; TRBD1 or TRBD2 may be the D gene (5 bases each). The germline CDR1 and CDR2 sequences are SGHVS and FQNEAQ. Between the trimmed V and J ends, which lost 4 bases and 2 bases, there was a span of 18 bases. The length of the CDR3 is 16 residues. CDR3 in DNA: TGTGCCAGCAGCTCAGTGGGGACGGTCCTGACCTACGAGCAGTACTTC. Protein product: CASSSVGTVLTYEQYF.

The chain links TRBV6-1 to TRBJ1-5; D possibly corresponds to TRBD1 (5 bases). Per the germline V gene, CDR1 is MNHNS and CDR2 is SASEGT. V was cut by 3 bases and J by 9 bases, with 12 bases left in between. The CDR3 has 13 residues. In nucleotides, the CDR3 is TGTGCCAGCAGTGATCTGCAGGGTGGGCCCCAGCATTTT. This codes for CASSDLQGGPQHF.

The chain employs TRBV7-6 and TRBJ1-2; perhaps TRBD1 as D (6 bases). CDR1 and CDR2 from the germline V gene are SGHVS and FNYEAQ. The ends were cut back, 4 bases at V and 6 bases at J, with 12 bases in the middle. The CDR3 runs 13 residues. The CDR3 spells CASSSSGTHGYTF. The CDR3 nucleotides read TGTGCCAGCAGCTCATCCGGGACACATGGCTACACCTTC.

The chain joins TRBV12-3 or TRBV12-4 to TRBJ2-5; 8 nucleotides line up with TRBD1. The CDR3 is 15 residues long. The ends lost 1 base at V and 6 bases at J; junction bases unmatched: 7. CDR3 sequence (DNA): TGTGCCAGCAGTTTAGGACAGGGGATTTTGCAGACCCAGTACTTC. Encoded protein: CASSLGQGILQTQYF.

This clonotype was recorded at least ten times. The chain recombines TRBV12-3 or TRBV12-4 with TRBJ2-5, with TRBD1 as a possible D gene (5 bases). The CDR3 runs to 14 residues. Trimming removed 4 bases at V and 2 bases at J, with 11 bases between. The CDR3 reads CASSSRGGQETQYF. The DNA for the CDR3 is TGTGCCAGCAGTTCAAGGGGTGGGCAAGAGACCCAGTACTTC.

This clonotype came up a few times. The chain couples TRBV6-5 to TRBJ1-3; D is undetermined. Germline values: CDR1 MNHEY, CDR2 SVGAGI. The CDR3 consists of 12 residues. V was shortened by 10 bases and J by 4 bases, with 11 bases between the two germline ends. The CDR3 DNA is TGTGCCACCATGACCCAGGGAAACACCATATATTTT. Residues: CATMTQGNTIYF.

There are a few counts of this clonotype. The chain uses TRBV6-5 and TRBJ1-1; D is perhaps TRBD1 (5 bases). The CDR3 is 14 residues long. Per the germline V gene, CDR1 is MNHEY and CDR2 is SVGAGI. V was clipped by 0 bases and J by 3 bases, with 8 bases between them. CDR3 sequence reads: CASSYSQGHTEAFF. The DNA of the CDR3 is TGTGCCAGCAGTTACTCGCAGGGTCACACTGAAGCTTTCTTT.

This clonotype was observed a handful of times. This chain links TRBV6-1 with TRBJ2-1, with 7 bases fitting TRBD2. CDR3 length: 14 residues. J lost 3 bases, V lost 6 bases, and 5 bases had no gene match. In germline, CDR1 is MNHNS, CDR2 SASEGT. CDR3 bases: TGTGCCAGCAGACGGGGGGAACTCTACAATGAGCAGTTCTTC. Its protein product is CASRRGELYNEQFF.

This clonotype has more than one count but fewer than ten. The chain links TRBV9 to TRBJ1-1, with a tentative D call TRBD1 (6 bases). V shed 0 bases and J shed 2 bases, with 11 bases lying between them. The germline CDR1 and CDR2 sequences are SGDLS and YYNGEE. The CDR3 has 15 residues. CDR3 nucleotides: TGTGCCAGCAGCGTAGTTCCACAGGGTAACACTGAAGCTTTCTTT. Its translation: CASSVVPQGNTEAFF.

In its sample, this clonotype was seen many times. The chain recombines TRBV12-3 or TRBV12-4 with TRBJ1-3; D is undetermined. This CDR3 is built from 13 residues. Trimming cost V 6 bases and J 7 bases, with 13 bases left between them. The CDR3 DNA follows: TGTGCCAGCAGCCTATTACTGGGCAACACCATATATTTT. The encoded protein is CASSLLLGNTIYF.

This chain connects TRBV2 to TRBJ1-4, with a weak D call TRBD1 (6 bases). V was clipped by 7 bases and J by 7 bases, with 13 bases between them. The CDR3 covers 13 residues. CDR1 and CDR2 from the germline V gene are SNHLY and FYNNEI. CDR3 sequence (DNA): TGTGCCAGCACCAGGGGTACGGGTGAAAAACTGTTTTTT. It encodes CASTRGTGEKLFF.